Sequencing of this T cell receptor beta chain was carried out in a study of T cell responses to AZD1222 COVID-19 vaccine. The method was immunoSEQ multiplex PCR; TCRdb's version includes in-frame clones alone and lacks a portion of them. The sample carries tens of thousands of clones, 90% recorded once. As for this clone: Its antigen is currently unknown.

Trimming shortened V by 4 bases and J by 5 bases, and 8 bases separated the two germline ends. The CDR3 extends over 11 amino acids. CDR1 and CDR2 (germline): DFQATT, SNEGSKA (reference sequence). Points from the study as a whole: Baseline testing showed seropositivity in only six AZD1222 recipients.

The rearrangement links TRBV20-1 to TRBJ2-5; D remains ambiguous. The receptor's source is an adult in good health. The specimen comprised peripheral blood, sampled on day 0 of AZD1222 vaccination. DNA for the CDR3: TGCAGTGCTAAGATTGTGGAGACCCAGTACTTC. It yields the protein CSAKIVETQYF.